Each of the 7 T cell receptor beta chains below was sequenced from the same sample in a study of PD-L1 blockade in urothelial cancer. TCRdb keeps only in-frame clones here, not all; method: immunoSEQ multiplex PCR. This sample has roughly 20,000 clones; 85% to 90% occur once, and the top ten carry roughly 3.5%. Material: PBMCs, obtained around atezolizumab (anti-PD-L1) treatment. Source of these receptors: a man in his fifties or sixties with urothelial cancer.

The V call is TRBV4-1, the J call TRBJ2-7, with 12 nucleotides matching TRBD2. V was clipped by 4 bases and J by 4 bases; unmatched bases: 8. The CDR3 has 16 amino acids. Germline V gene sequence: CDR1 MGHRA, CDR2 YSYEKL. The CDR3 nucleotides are TGCGCCAGCAGCCGTACATCTAGCGGGGGGGTTTACGAGCAGTACTTC. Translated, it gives CASSRTSSGGVYEQYF.

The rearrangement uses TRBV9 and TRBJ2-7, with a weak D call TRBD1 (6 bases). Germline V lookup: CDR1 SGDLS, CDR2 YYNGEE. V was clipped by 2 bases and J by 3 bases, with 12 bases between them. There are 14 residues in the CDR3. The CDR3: CASSVAGTNYEQYF. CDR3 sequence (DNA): TGTGCCAGCAGCGTGGCCGGGACAAACTACGAGCAGTACTTC.

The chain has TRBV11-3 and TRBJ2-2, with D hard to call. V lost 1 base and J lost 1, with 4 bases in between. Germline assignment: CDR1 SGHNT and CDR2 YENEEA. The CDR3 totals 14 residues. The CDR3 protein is CASSLGGNTGELFF. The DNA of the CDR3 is TGTGCCAGCAGCTTAGGAGGGAACACCGGGGAGCTGTTTTTT. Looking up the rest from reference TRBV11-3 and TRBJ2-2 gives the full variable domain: EAGVVQSPRYKIIEKKQPVAFWCNPISGHNTLYWYLQNLGQGPELLIRYENEEAVDDSQLPKDRFSAERLKGVDSTLKIQPAELGDSAVYLCASSLGGNTGELFFGEGSRLTVL.

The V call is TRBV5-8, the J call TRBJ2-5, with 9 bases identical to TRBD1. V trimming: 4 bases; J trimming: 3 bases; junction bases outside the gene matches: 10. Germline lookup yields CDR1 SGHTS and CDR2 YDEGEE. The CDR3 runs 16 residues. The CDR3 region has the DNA TGTGCCAGCAGCATTTCCACAGGGGGCAGCGAAGAGACCCAGTACTTC. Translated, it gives CASSISTGGSEETQYF.

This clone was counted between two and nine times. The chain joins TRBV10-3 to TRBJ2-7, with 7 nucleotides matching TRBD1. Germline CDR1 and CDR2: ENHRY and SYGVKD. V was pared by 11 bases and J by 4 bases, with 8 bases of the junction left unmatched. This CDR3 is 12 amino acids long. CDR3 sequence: CASSGTDYEQYF. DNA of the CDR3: TGTGCCTCATCCGGGACAGATTACGAGCAGTACTTC.

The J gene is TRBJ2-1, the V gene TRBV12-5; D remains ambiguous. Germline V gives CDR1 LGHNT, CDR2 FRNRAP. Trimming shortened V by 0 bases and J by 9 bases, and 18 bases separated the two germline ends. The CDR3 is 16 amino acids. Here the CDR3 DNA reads TGTGCTAGTGGTTTGGTACTTTCGGCGGTAGGCGGTGAGCAGTTCTTC. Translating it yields CASGLVLSAVGGEQFF.

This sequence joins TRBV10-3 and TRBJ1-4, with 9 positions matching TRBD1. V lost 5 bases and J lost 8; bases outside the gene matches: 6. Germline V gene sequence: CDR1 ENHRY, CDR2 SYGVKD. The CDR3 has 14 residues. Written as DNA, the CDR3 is TGTGCCATCAGTCCCGGGACAGGGTGGGAAAAACTGTTTTTT. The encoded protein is CAISPGTGWEKLFF.